This T cell receptor beta chain originates from a study of regulatory T cells in long-lasting Graves disease (dated by TCRdb to the early 2020s). For the study in its entirety: Antithyroid drugs had been taken for less than 3 months by newly diagnosed Graves' disease patients. Patients with persistent Graves' disease were compared with patients with newly diagnosed Graves' disease using TCR sequencing and RNA sequencing of peripheral blood. The study was registered as a clinical trial and conducted in China. A total of around 33 samples underwent TCR sequencing, from about 13 patients with persistent Graves' disease and approximately 20 patients with newly diagnosed Graves' disease. Overall results and qualifications from the work: Peripheral blood alone was examined, since thyroid tissue, which constituted the primary lesion, could not be accessed. Preferential use of TRBV28, TRBJ1-2 and TRBJ2-5 was observed in persistent disease, whereas TRBV20-1 and TRBJ2-1 were favored in newly diagnosed disease. The authors acknowledged the small sample size as a limitation that may reduce accuracy. Sequencing and analysis were restricted to the TCR beta chain. Persistent patients shared more public clonotypes among themselves (approximately 2,500) than newly diagnosed patients did (roughly 910). Compared with newly diagnosed patients, patients with persistent Graves' disease had lower TCR Shannon entropy and fewer highly expanded clones, which suggests clonal expansion.

Libraries were made using multiplex PCR. Sequencing used an Illumina HiSeq 4000. CDR3 regions were amplified by Arm-PCR with iRepertoire HTBI primers to construct TCR beta libraries. Gel purification was performed on PCR products prior to sequencing. Processing in the source paper ran as follows. Across samples, 62 TRBV and roughly 13 TRBJ segments were identified and used for gene usage analysis of CDR3 amino acid clonotypes. Filtered high-quality paired reads were merged into contigs using COPE and FqMerger. Contigs were aligned with BLAST to IMGT TRBV, TRBD and TRBJ reference genes, and CDR3 was defined per IMGT. Any clonotype with a frequency above 0.1% was classified as a highly expanded clone. Shannon entropy was used to measure repertoire diversity, and the Gini coefficient was used to measure V-J evenness. A clonotype was considered public if more than one individual shared it. The public reads were run again by TCRdb, first through fastp at Q25 and then through MiXCR, and only productive beta chains were kept. CDR3 protein duplicates are merged, each entry listing the most common genes and DNA. The V and J calls and clone size come from TCRdb's table, not from the authors' own analysis. The sample table shows around 250,000 distinct CDR3 sequences, and 15% to 20% are seen once. The ten largest account for about 14% of the sample.

In light of the paper, this sample's time point label describes: newly diagnosed GD, antithyroid drugs for less than 3 months. RNA was extracted from PBMCs in TRIzol for both TCR sequencing and RNA sequencing. The diagnosis of Graves' disease was made according to American Thyroid Association guidelines. Patients for the study were recruited at an endocrinology department in Xi'an, China. From each patient, around 9 milliliters of peripheral blood was collected into an EDTA anticoagulant tube. Ficoll Paque Plus density gradient separation was used to isolate PBMCs, and no additional T cell sorting was done. An Agilent 2100 Bioanalyzer and agarose gel were used to assess RNA quality, and a NanoDrop 2000 was used to measure RNA concentration. From the cysteine through the phenylalanine, the CDR3 covers 13 amino acids. The sequence is cut down to CDR3 DNA, 39 bases in frame from base 1. CDR1 and CDR2 (SGHRS, YFSETQ) derive from the germline V gene.

This clonotype was seen repeatedly, ten times or more. Its antigen is unknown. The junction differs from germline at one of its ends, possibly a read error. This sample also appeared in a second study, on T cells in Graves' hyperthyroidism and ophthalmopathy. As the second paper documents: Stable Graves' hyperthyroidism was defined as no progression to ophthalmopathy during 18 months of follow-up. Hyperthyroidism patients were newly diagnosed, with disease duration under 2 months, and aged 18 to 65 years. The study excluded patients with uncontrolled infections, other autoimmune diseases, pregnancy or lactation. Diagnoses relied on clinical symptoms, serum thyroxine and TRAb, thyroid ultrasound and orbital computed tomography. The TCR CDR3 was subjected to a first round of RT-PCR using the HTBI primer set and the Qiagen OneStep RT-PCR kit. Most expanded thyroid clonotypes (frequency above 0.001) were also detected in blood, suggesting blood repertoires may reflect thyroid immune responses. A 13 V-J signature model separated ophthalmopathy from stable hyperthyroidism, with just over 85% sensitivity and 81.08% specificity in cross-validation and 80%/75% in testing. During validation, the model predicted progression to ophthalmopathy a median of approximately six months ahead of onset, with around 71% sensitivity and about 75% specificity. To identify TCR V-J signatures that set the groups apart, the researchers used a discovery cohort of 100 patients, made up of 40 to 45 with Graves' ophthalmopathy and 55 to 65 with stable Graves' hyperthyroidism. An independent validation cohort of under 20 hyperthyroidism patients and some 15 patients who later progressed to ophthalmopathy tested prospective prediction of ophthalmopathy. For training and testing, the 100 or so patients in the discovery cohort were randomly divided in a 7:3 ratio. The study also compared thyroid tissue and blood T-cell repertoires from 5 to 7 Graves' hyperthyroidism patients. Following sampling, methimazole starting at 30 mg daily was given to hyperthyroidism patients, and high-dose intravenous methylprednisolone was given to ophthalmopathy patients. The libraries were constructed in a second round of multiplex PCR and then size-selected and purified. The libraries were sequenced on an Illumina HiSeq2000 using paired-end 100 bp reads. SOAPnuke was used to process the raw data, throwing out any read that contained adapters or uncalled bases, had a mean Phred below 15, or lacked an exact constant-primer or identifier match. COPE v1.2.5 was used to merge the high-quality paired reads, and each unique nucleotide sequence was defined as a clonotype. MiTCR v1.1 was used to align clonotypes to the IMGT TRBV, TRBD and TRBJ reference segments. The analysis included only V-J combinations with a frequency above 0.0001, which together covered around 99% of the repertoires. A TCS score was defined as the ratio between F50 (clonal expansion) and ExV (chaos), using BLOSUM62-based TCRdist between CDR3 peptides within each V-J. Welch's t-statistics and random forest reduced fewer than 550 V-J features to 10 to 15, which were used in a naive Bayes classifier (R e1071). No statistical method was used to set the sample size in advance, and investigators knew the group allocation. The paper reports TCR Vbeta CDR3 sequencing of more than 120 peripheral blood samples: approximately 41 ophthalmopathy, about 75 hyperthyroidism and around 17 progressor patients.

Recombination joined TRBV5-1 with TRBJ2-7; too little of a D gene remains to name it. The clonotype was recovered from a woman aged 30 to 39 with Graves disease. Donor details come from another sample of the same person, matched by shared clones. The source was peripheral blood mononuclear cells (PBMCs), collected at new diagnosis, from a patient treated with antithyroid drugs. The CDR3 reads as follows: CASSFGRAYEQYF. The DNA is as follows: TGTGCCAGCAGCTTCGGAAGGGCCTACGAGCAGTACTTC.